This TCR beta chain emerged from a study of identical twins. The CDR3 has 13 amino acids. Germline V CDR1 and CDR2: ENHRY, SYGVKD. J was trimmed by 0 bases and V by 10 bases; bases with no gene match: 4. A single record per CDR3 protein comes from TCRdb applying MiXCR to the 5' RACE reads. The sample records about 690,000 distinct CDR3 sequences, roughly 20% being singletons. These data were likewise used in another study, on T cells expressing NK-cell markers. From that paper: As a fraction of CD8+ T cells, dominant NKG2C+ clonotypes reached roughly 1.0-7.5% in more than five donors. Whether expanded NKG2C+ T cell clones recognized HCMV stayed uncertain.

Source material: PBMCs. The V and J genes are TRBV10-3 and TRBJ2-3; 7 nucleotides match TRBD2. The sequence came from a woman under 30 in good health. DNA of the CDR3: TGTGCCACACGGGGGGACAGCACAGATACGCAGTATTTT. Amino acids: CATRGDSTDTQYF.